This passage covers 8 T cell receptor beta chains from one sample sequenced in a study of blood T cell repertoires in COVID-19. TCRdb's table, derived via immunoSEQ multiplex PCR, lists solely in-frame clones and lacks some. The table lists about 34,000 clones, approximately 81% of them singletons. Sequencing input: peripheral blood. The receptors were gathered from a human donor with acute or convalescent COVID-19. The donor label of this sample is uncertain.

The J gene is TRBJ2-7, the V gene TRBV24-1, with 7 bases lining up with TRBD2. Trimming cost V 3 bases and J 8 bases; bases outside gene matches: 3. Germline V gene data show CDR1 as KGHDR and CDR2 as SFDVKD. CDR3 length: 12 amino acids. The CDR3 nucleotides are TGTGCCACCAGTGATACTAGCGCTAAGCAGTACTTC. This sequence encodes CATSDTSAKQYF.

The chain uses TRBV12-3 or TRBV12-4 and TRBJ1-1; TRBD1 might be the D (5 bases). This CDR3 has 13 residues. V was trimmed by 7 bases and J by 1 base, leaving 10 bases between them. The CDR3 region is CASTIGGNTEAFF. The CDR3 region has the DNA TGTGCCAGCACCATCGGGGGGAACACTGAAGCTTTCTTT.

The chain combines TRBV11-3 with TRBJ1-5; 8 bases align to TRBD1. Looked up from germline, CDR1 is SGHNT and CDR2 is YENEEA. Unmatched junction bases numbered 5, after V lost 3 bases and J lost 7 bases. The CDR3 has 14 amino acids. Written as DNA, the CDR3 is TGTGCCAGCAGCTTTTCAGGGGGCGACCAGCCCCAGCATTTT. Translated, it gives CASSFSGGDQPQHF.

The chain uses TRBV19 and TRBJ2-2; possible D gene TRBD2, 5 bases. Looked up from germline, CDR1 is LNHDA and CDR2 is SQIVND (reference sequence). The germline V and J ends were trimmed by 6 bases and 0 bases, with 11 bases remaining between them. The CDR3 spans 15 residues. Here the CDR3 DNA reads TGTGCCAGTAGCCCCTCGACTACGAACACCGGGGAGCTGTTTTTT. Its translation is CASSPSTTNTGELFF. The variable domain in full, with the rest retrieved from reference TRBV19 and TRBJ2-2, is DGGITQSPKYLFRKEGQNVTLSCEQNLNHDAMYWYRQDPGQGLRLIYYSQIVNDFQKGDIAEGYSVSREKKESFPLTVTSAQKNPTAFYLCASSPSTTNTGELFFGEGSRLTVL.

This clone was observed once. This sample includes further DNA sequences coding for the same CDR3. The chain joins TRBV27 to TRBJ1-5; no reliable D call. The CDR3 spans 13 residues. Germline assignment: CDR1 MNHEY and CDR2 SMNVEV (reference sequence). V was clipped by 3 bases and J by 6 bases, with 9 bases between them. The CDR3, as DNA: TGTGCCAGCAGTTTGGGAGTCGGTCAGCCCCAGCATTTT. Translating it yields CASSLGVGQPQHF.

The chain joins TRBV28 to TRBJ2-3, with D possibly TRBD2 on 5 matching bases. Trimming pared 4 bases from V and 2 bases from J, leaving 19 bases between. The germline V gene encodes CDR1 MDHEN and CDR2 SYDVKM. The CDR3 has 17 residues. The CDR3 DNA reads TGTGCCAGCAGTTCCGAGGGCCTCAATTGGGACACAGATACGCAGTATTTT. Amino acid sequence: CASSSEGLNWDTDTQYF.

The V and J genes are TRBV23-1 and TRBJ2-7; 10 bases are shared with TRBD1. TRBV23-1 is flagged as an ORF with uncertain function. The CDR3 has 16 amino acids. V trimming: 1 base; J trimming: 5 bases; junction bases outside the gene matches: 8. CDR3 DNA: TGCGCCAGCAGTCAATTCCGAGGGGACAGGGGACACGAGCAGTACTTC. Its translation is CASSQFRGDRGHEQYF.

The V gene is TRBV10-3, the J gene TRBJ2-1, with TRBD2 matching 15 bases. Germline V gene sequence: CDR1 ENHRY, CDR2 SYGVKD. The CDR3 spans 20 residues. V shed 3 bases and J 0 bases; nucleotides not matched to a gene: 9. CDR3 sequence: CAISEGTSGGPSSSYNEQFF. The DNA of the CDR3 is TGTGCCATCAGTGAAGGGACTAGCGGGGGGCCTTCGAGCTCCTACAATGAGCAGTTCTTC.